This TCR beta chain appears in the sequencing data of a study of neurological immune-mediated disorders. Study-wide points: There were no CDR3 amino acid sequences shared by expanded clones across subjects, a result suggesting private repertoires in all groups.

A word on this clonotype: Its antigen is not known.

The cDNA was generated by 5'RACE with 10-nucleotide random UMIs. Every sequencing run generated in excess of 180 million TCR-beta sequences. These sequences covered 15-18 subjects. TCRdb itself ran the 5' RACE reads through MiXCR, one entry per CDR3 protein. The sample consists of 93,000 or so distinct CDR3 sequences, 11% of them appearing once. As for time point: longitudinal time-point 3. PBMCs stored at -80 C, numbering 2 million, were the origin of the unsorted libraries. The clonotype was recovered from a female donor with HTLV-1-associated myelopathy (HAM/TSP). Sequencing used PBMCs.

The CDR3, as DNA: TGCGCCAGCAGCTTGATTGCTAGCGGGGGGTCAACCTGGAATGAGCAGTTCTTC. Protein sequence: CASSLIASGGSTWNEQFF. The chain joins TRBV5-1 to TRBJ2-1, with 11 bases lining up with TRBD2. J was trimmed by 7 bases and V by 1 base; bases with no gene match: 13. The CDR3 sequence is 18 residues long. Germline V CDR1 and CDR2: SGHRS, YFSETQ.